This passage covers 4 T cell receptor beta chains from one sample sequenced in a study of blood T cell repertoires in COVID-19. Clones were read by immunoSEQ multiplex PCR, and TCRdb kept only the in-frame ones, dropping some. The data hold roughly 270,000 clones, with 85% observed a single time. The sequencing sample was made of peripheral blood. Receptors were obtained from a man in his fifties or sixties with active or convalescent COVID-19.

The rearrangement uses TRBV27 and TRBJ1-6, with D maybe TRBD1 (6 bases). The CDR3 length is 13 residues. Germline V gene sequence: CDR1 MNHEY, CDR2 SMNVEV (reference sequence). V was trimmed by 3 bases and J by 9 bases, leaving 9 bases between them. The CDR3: CASSFGQLSPLHF. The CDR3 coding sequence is TGTGCCAGCAGTTTTGGACAGCTTTCACCCCTCCACTTT.

The CDR3 nucleotides read TGTGCCAGCTCACCTCAACATCAGGGGTCTGGAAACACCATATATTTT. Translating gives CASSPQHQGSGNTIYF. V usage is TRBV18 and J usage is TRBJ1-3, with D tentatively TRBD1 (6 bases). The CDR3 spans 16 residues. Trimming stripped 3 bases from V and 1 base from J, with 13 bases between. The germline gives CDR1 KGHSH, CDR2 LQKENI.

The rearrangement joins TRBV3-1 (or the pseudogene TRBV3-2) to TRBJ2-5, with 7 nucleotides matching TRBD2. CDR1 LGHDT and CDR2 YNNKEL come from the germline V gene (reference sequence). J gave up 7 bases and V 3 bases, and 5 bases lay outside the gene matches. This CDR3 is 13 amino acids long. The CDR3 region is CASSHGLDGTQYF. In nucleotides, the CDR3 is TGTGCCAGCAGCCACGGACTAGACGGGACCCAGTACTTC.

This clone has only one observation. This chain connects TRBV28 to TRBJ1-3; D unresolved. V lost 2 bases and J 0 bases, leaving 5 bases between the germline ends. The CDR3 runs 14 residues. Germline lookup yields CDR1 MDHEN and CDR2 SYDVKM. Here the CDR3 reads CASSLQISGNTIYF. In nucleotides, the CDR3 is TGTGCCAGCAGTTTACAGATCTCTGGAAACACCATATATTTT.